These 4 T cell receptor beta chains were sequenced from one sample in a study of vaccination effects on CD4 cells after COVID-19. No antigen has been identified for these receptors. TCRdb's copy holds only in-frame clones and misses some; the assay was immunoSEQ multiplex PCR. The sample lists 63,000 or so clones; around 70% were seen once. ViraFEST used viral peptide pools to expand antigen-specific CD4+ T cells before sequencing. On approximately day 9 of culture, CD4+ T cells were separated out. Convalescent patients had PCR-confirmed SARS-CoV-2 infection between March and December 2020. The input for sequencing was CD4+ T cells from PBMCs cultured with HIV peptides, taken before COVID-19 vaccination. Subset described: HIV-1 Nef peptide pool negative control/reference culture. These receptors were taken from a human donor who had a prior SARS-CoV-2 infection.

This chain connects TRBV7-8 to TRBJ2-7; no clear D gene. Trimming removed 4 bases from V and 4 bases from J, with 11 bases in between. CDR3 length: 13 amino acids. The germline gives CDR1 SGHVS, CDR2 FQNEAQ. Here the CDR3 reads CASSWGRRYEQYF. CDR3 nucleotide sequence: TGTGCCAGCAGCTGGGGTCGACGATACGAGCAGTACTTC.

This clone was detected only a few times. The rearrangement joins TRBV6-5 to TRBJ2-7; 9 nucleotides agree with TRBD1. This CDR3 contains 14 residues. Germline V gene lookup returns CDR1 MNHEY and CDR2 SVGAGI. V lost 6 bases, J lost 4 bases, and 7 bases stayed unmatched. The CDR3: CASRPGTGSYEQYF. The CDR3 coding sequence is TGTGCCAGCAGACCCGGGACAGGGTCGTACGAGCAGTACTTC.

The chain recombines TRBV7-9 with TRBJ2-1; 7 bases map to TRBD2. CDR1 is SEHNR and CDR2 is FQNEAQ in the germline V gene (reference sequence). V shed 5 bases and J 7 bases; nucleotides not matched to a gene: 11. The CDR3 has 15 residues. In nucleotides, the CDR3 is TGTGCCAGCAGCCGACTTGGCGGGGGTGTGAATGAGCAGTTCTTC. Protein sequence: CASSRLGGGVNEQFF.

CDR3 sequence: CASRAGPNEKLFF. DNA for the CDR3: TGTGCCAGTAGAGCCGGTCCTAATGAAAAACTGTTTTTT. The chain employs TRBV19 and TRBJ1-4; D uncertain. The CDR3 totals 13 residues. The germline V gene encodes CDR1 LNHDA and CDR2 SQIVND (reference sequence). V lost 6 bases, J lost 3 bases, and 8 bases lay in between.